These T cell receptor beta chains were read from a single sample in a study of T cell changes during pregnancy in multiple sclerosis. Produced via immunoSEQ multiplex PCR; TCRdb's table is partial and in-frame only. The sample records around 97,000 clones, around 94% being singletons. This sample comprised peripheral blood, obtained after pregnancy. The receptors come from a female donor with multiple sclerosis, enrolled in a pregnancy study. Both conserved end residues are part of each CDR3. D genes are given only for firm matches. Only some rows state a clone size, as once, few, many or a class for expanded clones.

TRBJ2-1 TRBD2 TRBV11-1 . TGTGCCAGCAGCTTGTCGACTAGCCCCACCTACAATGAGCAGTTCTTC CASSLSTSPTYNEQFF
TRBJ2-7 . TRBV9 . TGTGCCAGCAACAAAGACTACGGGTCCTACGAGCAGTACTTC CASNKDYGSYEQYF
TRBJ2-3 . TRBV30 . TGTGCCGGATCTCAGCGGCCCACAGATACGCAGTATTTT CAGSQRPTDTQYF
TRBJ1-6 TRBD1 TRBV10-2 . TGCGCCAGCAGTCAAGGGACAGGGAGCTCCTATAATTCACCCCTCCACTTT CASSQGTGSSYNSPLHF
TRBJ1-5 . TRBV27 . TGTGCCAGCAGTCCCGGGGATAGCAATCAGCCCCAGCATTTT CASSPGDSNQPQHF
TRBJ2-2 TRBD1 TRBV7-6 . TGTGCCAGCAGCTTCCTCGCAGGACAGGGCCTCACCGGGGAGCTGTTTTTT CASSFLAGQGLTGELFF
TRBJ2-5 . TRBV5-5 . TGTGCCAGCAGTTCCTCTCCGCAAGAGACCCAGTACTTC CASSSSPQETQYF
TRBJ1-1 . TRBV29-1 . TGCAGCGTGGGGGCGGGCTGGAACACTGAAGCTTTCTTT CSVGAGWNTEAFF
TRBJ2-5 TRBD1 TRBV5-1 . TGCGCCAGCAGCTGGAACAGGGGGCAAGAGACCCAGTACTTC CASSWNRGQETQYF
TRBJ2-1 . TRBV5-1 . TGCGCCAGCAGCTTGGAGGCCCCCGGGGTGGATGAGCAGTTCTTC CASSLEAPGVDEQFF
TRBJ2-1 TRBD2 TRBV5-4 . TGTGCCAGCAGCTTCGGGGGGGCCGAAAAAAATGAGCAGTTCTTC CASSFGGAEKNEQFF
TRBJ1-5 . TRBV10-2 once TGCGCCAGCAGTGAGTTTGCCGGGCCCCAGCATTTT CASSEFAGPQHF
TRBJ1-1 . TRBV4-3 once TGCGCCAGCAGCCCCCGGGGGGACACTGAAGCTTTCTTT CASSPRGDTEAFF
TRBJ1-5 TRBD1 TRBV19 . TGTGCCAGTAGAACAGGGGGAAATGAGCCCCAGCATTTT CASRTGGNEPQHF
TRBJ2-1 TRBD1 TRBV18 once TGTGCCAGCTCACCACGACGGACAGGGGATGAGCAGTTCTTC CASSPRRTGDEQFF
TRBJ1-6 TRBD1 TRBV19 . TGTGCCAGCGCCGGGACAGGGTATTCACCCCTCCACTTT CASAGTGYSPLHF
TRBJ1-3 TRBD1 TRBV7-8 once TGTGCCAGCAGGGGAAAGGGGGCCGATTTCGATTCTGGAAACACCATATATTTT CASRGKGADFDSGNTIYF
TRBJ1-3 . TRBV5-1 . TGCGCCAGCAGCTCCCAGACGGGACTGGACACCATATATTTT CASSSQTGLDTIYF
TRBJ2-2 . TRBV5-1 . TGCGCCAGCAGCCCTATCACAGGGCAAGGGACCGGGGAGCTGTTTTTT CASSPITGQGTGELFF
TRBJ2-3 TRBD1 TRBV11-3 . TGTGCCAGCAGCCCCCGGGACAGGGGGTCAGATACGCAGTATTTT CASSPRDRGSDTQYF
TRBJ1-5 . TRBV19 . TGTGCCAGTAGAGGGGTCTGGGATCAGCCCCAGCATTTT CASRGVWDQPQHF
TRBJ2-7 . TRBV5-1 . TGCGCCAGCAGCTTGGTGGCGGGGGGGACAGGGGCCTACGAGCAGTACTTC CASSLVAGGTGAYEQYF
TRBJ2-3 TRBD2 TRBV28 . TGTGCCAGCCCCCCTTCGGGCGGGAGGGCAGGAGATACGCAGTATTTT CASPPSGGRAGDTQYF
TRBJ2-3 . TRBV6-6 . TGTGCCAGCAGTTTTCAGGGTAGTAGCACAGATACGCAGTATTTT CASSFQGSSTDTQYF
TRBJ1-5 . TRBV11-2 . TGTGCCAGCAGCCCCACCCGGGTCTCTAGCAATCAGCCCCAGCATTTT CASSPTRVSSNQPQHF
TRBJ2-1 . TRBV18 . TGTGCCAGCTCACCATGGTCACAGGGATACAATGAGCAGTTCTTC CASSPWSQGYNEQFF
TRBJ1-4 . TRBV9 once TGTGCCAGCAGCCCTAGAGGGACTCTCTCTAATGAAAAACTGTTTTTT CASSPRGTLSNEKLFF
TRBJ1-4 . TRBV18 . TGTGCCAGCTCACCCACCGGGATTAATGAAAAACTGTTTTTT CASSPTGINEKLFF
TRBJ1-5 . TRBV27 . TGTGCCAGCAGTTCACACCGAGGGAGCAAACCCCATCAGCCCCAGCATTTT CASSSHRGSKPHQPQHF
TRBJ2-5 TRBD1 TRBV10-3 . TGTGCCATCAGCCAGACAGGGACCCAAGAGACCCAGTACTTC CAISQTGTQETQYF
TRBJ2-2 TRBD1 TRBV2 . TGTGCCAGCAAACAGACAGGGATGGGAACCGGGGAGCTGTTTTTT CASKQTGMGTGELFF
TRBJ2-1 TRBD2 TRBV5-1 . TGCGCCAGCAGCCGGGACTACGATAATGAGCAGTTCTTC CASSRDYDNEQFF
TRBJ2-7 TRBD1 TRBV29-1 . TGCAGCGTGGGACAGGACTACGAGCAGTACTTC CSVGQDYEQYF
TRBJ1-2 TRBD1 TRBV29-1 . TGCAGCGTGGGGACAGGGGGCGGAGGCTATGGCTACACCTTC CSVGTGGGGYGYTF
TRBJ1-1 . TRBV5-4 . TGTGCCAGCAGCTTGGCCCAGGGCCTGAACACTGAAGCTTTCTTT CASSLAQGLNTEAFF
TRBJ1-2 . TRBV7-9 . TGTGCCAGCAGCTTAGGAGGTGCTAACTATGGCTACACCTTC CASSLGGANYGYTF
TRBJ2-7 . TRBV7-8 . TGTGCCAGCAGCTTAGGGAAGGCGGGGAGTCTGGGGCAGTACTTC CASSLGKAGSLGQYF
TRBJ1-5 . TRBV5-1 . TGCGCCAGCAGCTTGTTCGTGGGGGGTCAGCCCCAGCATTTT CASSLFVGGQPQHF